This T cell receptor beta chain was recorded in a study of regulatory T cells in long-lasting Graves disease. Study conclusions and caveats: It was possible that the small sample size reduced accuracy.

This clonotype was observed many times. The antigen remains undetermined. The time point denotes: newly diagnosed GD, antithyroid drugs for less than 3 months. The TCR library was prepared using RNA isolated from PBMCs. The TCR beta library used iRepertoire HTBI primers with Arm-PCR amplification of CDR3. TCRdb independently ran MiXCR on the multiplex PCR reads; one entry per CDR3 protein. Of about 430,000 distinct CDR3 sequences in the sample, 15% are singletons; the top ten hold around 7.6%. The CDR3 has 19 residues. Germline V CDR1 and CDR2: SEHNR, FQNEAQ (reference sequence). V was shortened by 0 bases and J by 2 bases, with 21 bases between the two germline ends. These records were also assigned to another study, of T cells in Graves' hyperthyroidism and ophthalmopathy.

This rearrangement joins TRBV7-9 to TRBJ2-3; no definite D call. Sequencing used peripheral blood mononuclear cells (PBMCs), obtained at new diagnosis, from a patient treated with antithyroid drugs. This clonotype was obtained from a woman in her 40s with Graves disease. The CDR3 spells CASSLAQFSGMLDTDTQYF. CDR3 in DNA: TGTGCCAGCAGCTTAGCGCAGTTTAGTGGGATGCTGGACACAGATACGCAGTATTTT.